This TCR beta chain derives from a study of blood T cell repertoires in COVID-19. Study background: The United States, Italy and Spain provided the acute and convalescent COVID-19 samples. PBMCs, B-cell-depleted T cells, or T cells provided the cDNA or gDNA that made up the material.

From germline, CDR1 is SGDLS and CDR2 YYNGEE. Unmatched junction bases numbered 6, after V lost 3 bases and J lost 6 bases. The CDR3 is 16 residues long. The table came from immunoSEQ multiplex PCR; TCRdb's copy has only in-frame clones and leaves some out. This sample carries about 69,000 clones, 85% to 90% of them seen once, and the ten largest clones take about 5%. The rearrangement joins TRBV9 to TRBJ2-2; 12 nucleotides align to TRBD1. The clonotype was recovered from a man in his fifties with acute or convalescent COVID-19. The sample comprised peripheral blood. CDR3: CASSERDRGLSGELFF. The CDR3 nucleotides read TGTGCCAGCAGCGAGAGGGACAGGGGGCTTTCCGGGGAGCTGTTTTTT.